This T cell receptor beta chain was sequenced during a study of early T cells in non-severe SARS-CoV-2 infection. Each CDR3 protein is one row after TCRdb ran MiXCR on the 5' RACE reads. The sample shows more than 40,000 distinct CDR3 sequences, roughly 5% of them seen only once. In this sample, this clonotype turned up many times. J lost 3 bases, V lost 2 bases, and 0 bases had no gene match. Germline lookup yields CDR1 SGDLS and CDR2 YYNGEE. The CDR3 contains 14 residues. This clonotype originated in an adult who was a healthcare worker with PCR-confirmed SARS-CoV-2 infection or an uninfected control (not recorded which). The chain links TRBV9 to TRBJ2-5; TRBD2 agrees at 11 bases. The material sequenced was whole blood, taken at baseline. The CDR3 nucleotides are TGTGCCAGCAGCGTGACTAGCGGGGAAGAGACCCAGTACTTC. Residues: CASSVTSGEETQYF.